The clone carrying this T cell receptor beta chain came up once. Profiled with immunoSEQ multiplex PCR; TCRdb holds only in-frame clones, not every one. The sample records over 1.5 million clones, 95% to 99% being singletons. Germline V CDR1 and CDR2: SGHVS, FQNEAQ. This CDR3 is 17 amino acids long. The V segment lost 5 bases and the J segment 7 bases; nucleotides outside the gene matches: 17. The data originate from a study of shared clonotypes between healthy human individuals. The TCR was taken from a man aged 30 to 45 in good health. The V gene is TRBV7-8, the J gene TRBJ2-7; 10 positions match TRBD2. Material for sequencing was naive CD4+ T cells sorted from blood. Subset reported: CD45RA+ positively selected. CDR3 amino acids: CASSPPAPLAGLKEQYF. The CDR3 DNA reads as TGTGCCAGCAGCCCTCCCGCCCCACTAGCGGGGTTAAAGGAGCAGTACTTC.